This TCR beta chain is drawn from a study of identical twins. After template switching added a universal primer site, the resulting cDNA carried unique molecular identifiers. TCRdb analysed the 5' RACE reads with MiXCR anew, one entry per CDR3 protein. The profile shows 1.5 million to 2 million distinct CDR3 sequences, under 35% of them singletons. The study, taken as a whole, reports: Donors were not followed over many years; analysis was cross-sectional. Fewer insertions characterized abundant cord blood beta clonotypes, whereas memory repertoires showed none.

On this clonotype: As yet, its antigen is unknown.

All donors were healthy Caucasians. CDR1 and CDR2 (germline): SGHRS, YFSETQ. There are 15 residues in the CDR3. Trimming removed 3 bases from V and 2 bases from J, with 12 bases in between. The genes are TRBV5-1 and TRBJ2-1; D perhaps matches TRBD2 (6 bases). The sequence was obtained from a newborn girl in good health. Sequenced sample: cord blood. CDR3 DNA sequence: TGCGCCAGCAGCTCCGTCGGGGAGGCCTACAATGAGCAGTTCTTC. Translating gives CASSSVGEAYNEQFF.